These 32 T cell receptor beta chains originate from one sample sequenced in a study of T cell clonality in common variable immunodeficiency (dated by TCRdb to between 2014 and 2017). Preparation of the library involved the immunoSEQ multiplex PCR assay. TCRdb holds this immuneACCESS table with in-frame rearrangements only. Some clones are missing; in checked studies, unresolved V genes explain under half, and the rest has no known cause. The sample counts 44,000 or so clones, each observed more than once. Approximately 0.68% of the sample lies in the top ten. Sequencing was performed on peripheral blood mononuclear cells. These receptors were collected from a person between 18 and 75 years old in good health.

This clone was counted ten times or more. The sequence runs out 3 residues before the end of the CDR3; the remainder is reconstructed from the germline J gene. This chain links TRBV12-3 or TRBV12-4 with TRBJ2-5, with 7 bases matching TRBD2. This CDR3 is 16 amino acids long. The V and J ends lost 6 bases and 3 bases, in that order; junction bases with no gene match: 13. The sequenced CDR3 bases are TGTGCCAGCAGCCTTGTAGGCCAGCGGGGCAAAGAGACC. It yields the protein CASSLVGQRGKET. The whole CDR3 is CASSLVGQRGKETQYF.

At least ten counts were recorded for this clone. The DNA read from the CDR3 is TGTGCCAGTAGTATAAGGTTCCTAGCGGGAGTAAGCGAG. Translation gives CASSIRFLAGVSE. The full CDR3 reads CASSIRFLAGVSEQYF. The gene calls are TRBV19 and TRBJ2-7; 10 nucleotides align to TRBD2. From the germline J gene comes the end of the CDR3, since the read stops 3 residues before it. With V trimmed by 2 bases and J by 6 bases, 10 bases remained unmatched. Germline CDR1 reads LNHDA; CDR2 reads SQIVND (reference sequence). The length of the CDR3 is 16 residues.

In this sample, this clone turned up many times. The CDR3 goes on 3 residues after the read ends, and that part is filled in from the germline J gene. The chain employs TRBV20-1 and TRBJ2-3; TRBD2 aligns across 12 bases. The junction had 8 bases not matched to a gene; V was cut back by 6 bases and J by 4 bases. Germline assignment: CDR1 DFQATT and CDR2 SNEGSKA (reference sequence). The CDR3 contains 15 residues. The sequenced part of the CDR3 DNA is TGCAGTGCCGTAGCTAGCGGGAGGGCTTCAGATACG. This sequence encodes CSAVASGRASDT. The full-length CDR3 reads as CSAVASGRASDTQYF.

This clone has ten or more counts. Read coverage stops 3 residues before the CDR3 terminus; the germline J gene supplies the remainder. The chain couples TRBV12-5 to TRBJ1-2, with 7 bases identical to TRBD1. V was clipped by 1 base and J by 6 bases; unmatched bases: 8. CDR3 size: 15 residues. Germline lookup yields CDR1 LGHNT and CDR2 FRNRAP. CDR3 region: CASGLGQTGLDGYTF. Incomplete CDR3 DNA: TGTGCTAGTGGTTTGGGCCAGACAGGGTTGGATGGC. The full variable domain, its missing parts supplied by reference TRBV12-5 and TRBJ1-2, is DARVTQTPRHKVTEMGQEVTMRCQPILGHNTVFWYRQTMMQGLELLAYFRNRAPLDDSGMPKDRFSAEMPDATLATLKIQPSEPRDSAVYFCASGLGQTGLDGYTFGSGTRLTVV.

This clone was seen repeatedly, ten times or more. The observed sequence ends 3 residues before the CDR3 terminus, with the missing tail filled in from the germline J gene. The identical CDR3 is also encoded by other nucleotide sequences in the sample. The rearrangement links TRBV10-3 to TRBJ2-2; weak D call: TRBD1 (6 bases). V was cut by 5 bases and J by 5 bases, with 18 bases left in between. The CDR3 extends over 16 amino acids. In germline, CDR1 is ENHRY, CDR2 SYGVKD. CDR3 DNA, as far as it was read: TGTGCCATCAGTCTCAGGGGTCGACACGCTACCGGGGAG. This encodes CAISLRGRHATGE. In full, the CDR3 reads CAISLRGRHATGELFF.

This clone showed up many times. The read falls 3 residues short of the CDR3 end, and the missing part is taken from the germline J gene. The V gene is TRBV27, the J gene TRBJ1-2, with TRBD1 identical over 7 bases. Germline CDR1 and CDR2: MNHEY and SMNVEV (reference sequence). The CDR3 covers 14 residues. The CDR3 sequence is CASSFRGFSGGYTF. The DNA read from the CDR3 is TGTGCCAGCAGTTTCAGGGGGTTTAGCGGCGGC.

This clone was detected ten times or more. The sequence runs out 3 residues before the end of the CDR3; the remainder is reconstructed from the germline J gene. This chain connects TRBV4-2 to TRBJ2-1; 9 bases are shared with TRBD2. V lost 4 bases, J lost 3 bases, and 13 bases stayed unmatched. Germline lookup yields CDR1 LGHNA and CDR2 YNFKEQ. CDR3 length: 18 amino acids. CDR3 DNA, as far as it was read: TGTGCCAGCAGCCCCACGTTGGTCCGAGCGGGAGGCTACAATGAG. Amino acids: CASSPTLVRAGGYNE. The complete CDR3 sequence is CASSPTLVRAGGYNEQFF.

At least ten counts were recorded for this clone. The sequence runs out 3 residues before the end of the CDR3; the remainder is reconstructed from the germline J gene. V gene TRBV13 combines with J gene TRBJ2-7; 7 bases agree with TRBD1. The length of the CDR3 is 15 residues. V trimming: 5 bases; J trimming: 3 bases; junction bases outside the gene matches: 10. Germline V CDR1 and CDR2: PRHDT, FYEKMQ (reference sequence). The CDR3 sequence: CASSKEGQASYEQYF. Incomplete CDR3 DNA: TGTGCCAGCAGCAAGGAAGGACAGGCCAGCTACGAG.

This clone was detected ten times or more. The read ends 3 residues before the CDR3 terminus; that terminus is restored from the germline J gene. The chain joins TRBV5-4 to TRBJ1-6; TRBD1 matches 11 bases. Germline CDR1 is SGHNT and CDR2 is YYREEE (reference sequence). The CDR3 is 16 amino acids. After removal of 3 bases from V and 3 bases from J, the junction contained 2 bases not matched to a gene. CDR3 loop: CASSSGQGGYNSPLHF. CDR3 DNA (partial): TGTGCCAGCAGCTCGGGACAGGGGGGCTATAATTCACCC.

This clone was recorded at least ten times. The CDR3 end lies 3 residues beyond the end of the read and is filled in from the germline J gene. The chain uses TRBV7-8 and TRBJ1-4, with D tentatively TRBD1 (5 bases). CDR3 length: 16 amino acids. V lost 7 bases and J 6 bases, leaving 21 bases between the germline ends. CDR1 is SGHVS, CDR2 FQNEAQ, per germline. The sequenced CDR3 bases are TGTGCCAGCACCGACAGAGGGGCAGGTTATTATGAAAAA. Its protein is CASTDRGAGYYEK. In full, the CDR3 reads CASTDRGAGYYEKLFF.

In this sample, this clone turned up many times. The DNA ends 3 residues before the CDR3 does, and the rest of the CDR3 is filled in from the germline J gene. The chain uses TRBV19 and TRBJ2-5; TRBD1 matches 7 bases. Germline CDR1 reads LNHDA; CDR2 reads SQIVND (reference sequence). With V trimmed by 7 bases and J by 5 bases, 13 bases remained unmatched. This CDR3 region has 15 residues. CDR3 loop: CASNGGQLSWETQYF. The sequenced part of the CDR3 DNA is TGTGCCAGTAATGGGGGACAGCTATCTTGGGAGACC.

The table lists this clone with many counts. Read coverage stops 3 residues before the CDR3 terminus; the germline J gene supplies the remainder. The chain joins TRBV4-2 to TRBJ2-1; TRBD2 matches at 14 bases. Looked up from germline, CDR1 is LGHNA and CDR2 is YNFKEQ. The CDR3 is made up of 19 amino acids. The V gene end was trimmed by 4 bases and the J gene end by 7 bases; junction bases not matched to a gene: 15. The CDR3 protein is CASSLRTLGGLAGVNEQFF. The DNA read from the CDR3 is TGTGCCAGCAGCCTCAGGACCCTAGGGGGACTAGCGGGGGTGAATGAG.

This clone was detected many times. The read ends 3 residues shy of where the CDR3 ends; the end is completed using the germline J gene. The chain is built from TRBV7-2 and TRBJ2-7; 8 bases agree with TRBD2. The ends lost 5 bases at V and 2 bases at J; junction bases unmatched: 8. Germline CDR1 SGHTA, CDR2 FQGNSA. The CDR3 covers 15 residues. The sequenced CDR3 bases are TGTGCCAGCAGCCCAGGTCGGGGGGGGGCCTACGAG. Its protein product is CASSPGRGGAYE. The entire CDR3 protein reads CASSPGRGGAYEQYF. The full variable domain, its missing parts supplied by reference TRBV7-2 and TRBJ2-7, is GAGVSQSPSNKVTEKGKDVELRCDPISGHTALYWYRQSLGQGLEFLIYFQGNSAPDKSGLPSDRFSAERTGGSVSTLTIQRTQQEDSAVYLCASSPGRGGAYEQYFGPGTRLTVT.

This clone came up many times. The CDR3 DNA, read in part, is TGTGCCAGCAGCTTAAGCGGGACAGGCGGCCAAGAGACC. Translating gives CASSLSGTGGQET. The CDR3 in its entirety is CASSLSGTGGQETQYF. The rearrangement uses TRBV7-3 and TRBJ2-5; 8 nucleotides line up with TRBD1. Sequencing ends 3 residues short of the CDR3 end; the germline J gene provides the rest. This CDR3 region has 16 residues. From germline, CDR1 is SGHTA and CDR2 FQGTGA. J lost 1 base, V lost 1 base, and 5 bases had no gene match.

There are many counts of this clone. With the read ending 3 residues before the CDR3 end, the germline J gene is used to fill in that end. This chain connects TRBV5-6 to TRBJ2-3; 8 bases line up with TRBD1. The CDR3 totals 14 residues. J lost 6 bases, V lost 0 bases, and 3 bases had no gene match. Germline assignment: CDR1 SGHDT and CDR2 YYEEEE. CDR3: CASSLVQGADTQYF. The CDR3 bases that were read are TGTGCCAGCAGCTTGGTCCAGGGGGCCGATACG.

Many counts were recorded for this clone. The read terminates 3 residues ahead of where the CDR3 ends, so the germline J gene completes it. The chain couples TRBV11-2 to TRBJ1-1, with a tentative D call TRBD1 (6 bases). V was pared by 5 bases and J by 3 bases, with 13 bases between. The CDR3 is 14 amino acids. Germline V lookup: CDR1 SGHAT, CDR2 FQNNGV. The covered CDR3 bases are TGTGCCAGCAGCCGCCAACAGGGTGACACTGAA. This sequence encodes CASSRQQGDTE. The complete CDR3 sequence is CASSRQQGDTEAFF.

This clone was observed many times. The sequenced part of the CDR3 DNA is TGTGCCAGCAGCCTGGACAGAAGCTCCTACAATGAG. Protein: CASSLDRSSYNE. The CDR3 in full is CASSLDRSSYNEQFF. The chain links TRBV5-5 to TRBJ2-1; D possibly corresponds to TRBD1 (6 bases). Read sequence stops 3 residues before the CDR3 end, and the germline J gene provides the missing end. The V and J ends lost 4 bases and 0 bases respectively, with 11 bases between them. From germline, CDR1 is SGHKS and CDR2 YYEKEE (reference sequence). The CDR3 contains 15 residues.

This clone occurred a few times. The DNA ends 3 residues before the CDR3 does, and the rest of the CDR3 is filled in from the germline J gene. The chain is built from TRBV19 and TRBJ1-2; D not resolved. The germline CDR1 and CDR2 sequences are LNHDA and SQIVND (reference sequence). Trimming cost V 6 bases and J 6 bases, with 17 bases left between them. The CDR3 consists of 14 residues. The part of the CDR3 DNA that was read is TGTGCCAGTAGGCCAAGGGTCGGGGAGGATGGC. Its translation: CASRPRVGEDG. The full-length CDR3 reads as CASRPRVGEDGYTF.

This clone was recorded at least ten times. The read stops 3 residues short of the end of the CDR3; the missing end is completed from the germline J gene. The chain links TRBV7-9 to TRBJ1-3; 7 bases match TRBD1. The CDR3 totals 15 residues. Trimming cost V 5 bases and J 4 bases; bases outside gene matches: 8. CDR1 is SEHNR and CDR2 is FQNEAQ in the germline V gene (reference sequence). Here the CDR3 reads CASSPPGQPGNTIYF. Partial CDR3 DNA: TGTGCCAGCAGCCCCCCGGGACAGCCCGGAAACACC.

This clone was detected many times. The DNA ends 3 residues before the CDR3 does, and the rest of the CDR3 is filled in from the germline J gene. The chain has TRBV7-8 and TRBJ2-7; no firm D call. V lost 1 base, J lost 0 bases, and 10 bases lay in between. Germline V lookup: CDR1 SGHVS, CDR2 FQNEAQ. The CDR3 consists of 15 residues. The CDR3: CASSLDLRSSYEQYF. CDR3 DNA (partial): TGTGCCAGCAGCTTAGATCTGCGAAGCTCCTACGAG.

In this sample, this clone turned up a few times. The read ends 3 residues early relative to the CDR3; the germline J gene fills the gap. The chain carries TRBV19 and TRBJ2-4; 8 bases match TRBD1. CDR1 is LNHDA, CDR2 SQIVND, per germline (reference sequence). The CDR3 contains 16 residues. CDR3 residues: CASSTRTGRYTGGQYF. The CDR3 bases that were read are TGTGCCAGTAGTACGCGGACAGGGAGATATACTGGGGGT.

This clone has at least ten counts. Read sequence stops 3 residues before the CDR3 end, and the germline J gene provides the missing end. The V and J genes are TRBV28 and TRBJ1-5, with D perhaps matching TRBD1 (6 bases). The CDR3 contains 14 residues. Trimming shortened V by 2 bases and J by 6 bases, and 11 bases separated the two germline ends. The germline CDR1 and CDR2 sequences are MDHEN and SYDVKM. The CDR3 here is CASSLPAGVQPQHF. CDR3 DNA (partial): TGTGCCAGCAGTTTACCGGCAGGGGTTCAGCCC.

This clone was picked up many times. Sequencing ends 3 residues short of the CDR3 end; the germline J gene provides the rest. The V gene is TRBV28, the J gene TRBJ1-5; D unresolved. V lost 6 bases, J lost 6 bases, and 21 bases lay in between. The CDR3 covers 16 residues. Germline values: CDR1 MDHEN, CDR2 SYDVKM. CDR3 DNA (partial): TGTGCCAGCAGGTCTCCCGGGGTAGAGAGAGGTCAGCCC. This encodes CASRSPGVERGQP. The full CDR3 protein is CASRSPGVERGQPQHF.

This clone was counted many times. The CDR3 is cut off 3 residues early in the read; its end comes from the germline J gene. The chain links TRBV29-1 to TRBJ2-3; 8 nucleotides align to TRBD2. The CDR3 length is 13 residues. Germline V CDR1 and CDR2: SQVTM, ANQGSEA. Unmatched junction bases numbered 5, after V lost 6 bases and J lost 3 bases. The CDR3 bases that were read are TGCAGCGTAAATAGCGGGACGACAGATACG. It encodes CSVNSGTTDT. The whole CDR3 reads CSVNSGTTDTQYF.

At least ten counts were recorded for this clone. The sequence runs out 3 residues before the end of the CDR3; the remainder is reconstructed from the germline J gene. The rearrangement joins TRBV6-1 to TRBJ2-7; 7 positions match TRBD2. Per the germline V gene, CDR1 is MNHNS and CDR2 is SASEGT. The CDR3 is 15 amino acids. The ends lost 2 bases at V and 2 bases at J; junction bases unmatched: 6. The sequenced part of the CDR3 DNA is TGTGCCAGCAGTGAAAGTGAAAGCGGGGCCTACGAG. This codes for CASSESESGAYE. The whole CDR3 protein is CASSESESGAYEQYF.

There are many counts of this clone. The covered CDR3 bases are TGTGCCAGCAGTTACTCATGGGGGGGCGAAGAGACC. Translating it yields CASSYSWGGEET. The CDR3 reads in full as CASSYSWGGEETQYF. This rearrangement joins TRBV6-2 or TRBV6-3 to TRBJ2-5, with TRBD2 as a possible D gene (7 bases). The CDR3 end lies 3 residues beyond the end of the read and is filled in from the germline J gene. CDR1 and CDR2 from the germline V gene are MNHEY and SVGEGT. The CDR3 is 15 amino acids. Deletions cut 0 bases from V and 3 bases from J, with 11 bases between.

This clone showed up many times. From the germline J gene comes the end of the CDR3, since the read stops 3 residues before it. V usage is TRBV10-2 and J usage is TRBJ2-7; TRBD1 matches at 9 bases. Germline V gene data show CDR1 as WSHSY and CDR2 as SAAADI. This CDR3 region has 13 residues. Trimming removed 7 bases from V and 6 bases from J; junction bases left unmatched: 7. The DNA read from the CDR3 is TGCGCCAGCATGGACAGGGGACACCTCGAG. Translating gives CASMDRGHLE. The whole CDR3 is CASMDRGHLEQYF.

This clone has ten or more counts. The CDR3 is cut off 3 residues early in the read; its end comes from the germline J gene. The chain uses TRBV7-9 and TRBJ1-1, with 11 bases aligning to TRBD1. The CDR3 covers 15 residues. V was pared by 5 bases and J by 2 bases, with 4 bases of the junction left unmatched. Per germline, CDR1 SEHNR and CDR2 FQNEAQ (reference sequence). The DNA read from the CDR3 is TGTGCCAGCAGCCAGGGACAGGGGGACAACACTGAA. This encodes CASSQGQGDNTE. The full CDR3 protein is CASSQGQGDNTEAFF.

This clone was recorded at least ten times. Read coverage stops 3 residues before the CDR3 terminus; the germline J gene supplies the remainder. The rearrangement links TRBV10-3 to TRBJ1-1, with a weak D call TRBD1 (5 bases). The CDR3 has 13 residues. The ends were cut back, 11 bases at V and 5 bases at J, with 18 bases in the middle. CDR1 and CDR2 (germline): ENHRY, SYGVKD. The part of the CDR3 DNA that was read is TGTGCCGTCCAATTAGGGGTCCGGACTGAA. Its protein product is CAVQLGVRTE. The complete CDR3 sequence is CAVQLGVRTEAFF.

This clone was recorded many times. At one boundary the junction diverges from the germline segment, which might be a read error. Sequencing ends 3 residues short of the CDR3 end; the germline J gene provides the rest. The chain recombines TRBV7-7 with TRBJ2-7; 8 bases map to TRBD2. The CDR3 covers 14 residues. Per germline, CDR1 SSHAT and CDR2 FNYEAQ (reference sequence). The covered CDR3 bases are TGTGCTAGCAGCTTATCCCTAGCGGGTCACGAG. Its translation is CASSLSLAGHE. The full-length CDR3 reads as CASSLSLAGHEQYF.

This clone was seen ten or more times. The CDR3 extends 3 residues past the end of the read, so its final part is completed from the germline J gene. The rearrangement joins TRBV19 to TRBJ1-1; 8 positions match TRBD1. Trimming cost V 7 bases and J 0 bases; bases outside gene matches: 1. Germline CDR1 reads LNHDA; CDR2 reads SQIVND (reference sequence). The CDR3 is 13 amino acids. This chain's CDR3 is CASKQGVNTEAFF. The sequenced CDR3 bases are TGTGCCAGTAAACAGGGGGTGAACACTGAA.

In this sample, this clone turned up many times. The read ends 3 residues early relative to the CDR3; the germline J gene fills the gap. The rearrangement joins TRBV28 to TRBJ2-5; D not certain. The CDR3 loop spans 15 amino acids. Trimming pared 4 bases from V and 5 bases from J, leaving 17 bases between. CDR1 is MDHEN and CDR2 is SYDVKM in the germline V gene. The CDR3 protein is CASSSPDFRRETQYF. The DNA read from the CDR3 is TGTGCCAGCAGTTCCCCCGACTTCCGGCGGGAGACC.